The 31 T cell receptor beta chains reported below all come from one sample, sequenced in a study of T cell responses to AZD1222 COVID-19 vaccine. Clones were sequenced by immunoSEQ multiplex PCR, and TCRdb holds only the in-frame ones, with some missing. Among roughly 140,000 clones listed, about 92% were seen once. The sample was peripheral blood, taken 28 days after the second AZD1222 dose. The receptors were gathered from an adult who received the AZD1222 COVID-19 vaccine.

The V gene is TRBV29-1, the J gene TRBJ1-1; D gene ambiguous. V lost 4 bases and J lost 1, with 10 bases in between. Germline assignment: CDR1 SQVTM and CDR2 ANQGSEA. The CDR3 runs 13 residues. CDR3 in DNA: TGCAGCGTTGCAAGGAGTTCGAACACTGAAGCTTTCTTT. Protein: CSVARSSNTEAFF.

The rearrangement joins TRBV9 to TRBJ2-1; a possible D gene is TRBD2 (5 bases). Germline V gives CDR1 SGDLS, CDR2 YYNGEE. V lost 3 bases and J lost 7, with 14 bases in between. This CDR3 is 14 amino acids long. CDR3 in amino acids: CASSAPGVANEQFF. The DNA for the CDR3 is TGTGCCAGCAGCGCCCCCGGGGTTGCGAATGAGCAGTTCTTC.

The rearrangement uses TRBV28 and TRBJ1-2, with unresolved D. Trimming shortened V by 2 bases and J by 4 bases, and 8 bases separated the two germline ends. Germline CDR1 and CDR2: MDHEN and SYDVKM. There are 13 residues in the CDR3. The CDR3 region has the DNA TGTGCCAGCAGTTTAGGAGACCGCTATGGCTACACCTTC. As protein: CASSLGDRYGYTF.

The V and J genes are TRBV10-3 and TRBJ2-1, with D perhaps TRBD1 or TRBD2 (5 bases each). Deletions cut 4 bases from V and 6 bases from J, with 22 bases between. Germline assignment: CDR1 ENHRY and CDR2 SYGVKD. The CDR3 covers 17 residues. CDR3 amino acids: CAISGLLGQGTGNEQFF. The CDR3 coding sequence is TGTGCCATCAGTGGACTTTTGGGCCAAGGGACGGGCAATGAGCAGTTCTTC.

The chain joins TRBV3-1 (or the pseudogene TRBV3-2) to TRBJ2-7; D unresolved. The germline V and J ends were trimmed by 6 bases and 3 bases, with 12 bases remaining between them. Germline V gene sequence: CDR1 LGHDT, CDR2 YNNKEL (reference sequence). This CDR3 has 13 amino acids. This CDR3 is CASSRALYYEQYF. The CDR3 DNA follows: TGTGCCAGCAGTCGAGCCCTCTACTACGAGCAGTACTTC.

The gene calls are TRBV7-2 and TRBJ2-7; possibly TRBD1 for D (6 bases). CDR3 length: 14 amino acids. V shed 1 base and J shed 3 bases, with 10 bases lying between them. Germline lookup yields CDR1 SGHTA and CDR2 FQGNSA. The CDR3 DNA reads as TGTGCCAGCAGCTTAGGAGGGGGAATCTACGAGCAGTACTTC. This gives the protein CASSLGGGIYEQYF.

The chain joins TRBV28 to TRBJ2-3, with TRBD2 identical over 8 bases. Germline values: CDR1 MDHEN, CDR2 SYDVKM. CDR3 length: 16 residues. The V gene end was trimmed by 6 bases and the J gene end by 6 bases; junction bases not matched to a gene: 14. As DNA, the CDR3 is TGTGCCAGCAGACCCGCGGGCGCGGGAGGAGGTGATACGCAGTATTTT. This translates into CASRPAGAGGGDTQYF. The entire variable domain, with the rest obtained from reference TRBV28 and TRBJ2-3, is as follows: DVKVTQSSRYLVKRTGEKVFLECVQDMDHENMFWYRQDPGLGLRLIYFSYDVKMKEKGDIPEGYSVSREKKERFSLILESASTNQTSMYLCASRPAGAGGGDTQYFGPGTRLTVL.

This chain connects TRBV9 to TRBJ1-6, with unresolved D. V was cut by 0 bases and J by 0 bases, with 4 bases left in between. CDR1 SGDLS and CDR2 YYNGEE come from the germline V gene. There are 15 residues in the CDR3. For the CDR3, the DNA is TGTGCCAGCAGCGTAGGAAGCTCCTATAATTCACCCCTCCACTTT. Its translation: CASSVGSSYNSPLHF.

The gene calls are TRBV29-1 and TRBJ1-1; D unclear. This CDR3 spans 14 amino acids. Germline CDR1 is SQVTM and CDR2 is ANQGSEA. V shed 4 bases and J shed 0 bases, with 12 bases lying between them. CDR3 protein: CSVAKLIMNTEAFF. Written as DNA, the CDR3 is TGCAGCGTTGCCAAGCTCATAATGAACACTGAAGCTTTCTTT.

The rearrangement joins TRBV5-1 to TRBJ2-1; D perhaps matches TRBD2 (5 bases). Trimming shortened V by 0 bases and J by 4 bases, and 8 bases separated the two germline ends. Germline loops: CDR1 SGHRS, CDR2 YFSETQ. The CDR3 runs to 14 residues. In nucleotides, the CDR3 is TGCGCCAGCAGCTTGGGCCCGGGGTACAATGAGCAGTTCTTC. It yields the protein CASSLGPGYNEQFF.

This chain connects TRBV19 to TRBJ2-2; TRBD2 is a possible D gene (6 bases). Trimming cost V 1 base and J 7 bases, with 13 bases left between them. Germline lookup yields CDR1 LNHDA and CDR2 SQIVND (reference sequence). The CDR3 is made up of 15 amino acids. CDR3 sequence (DNA): TGTGCCAGTAGTATAGGGCGACTAGGACTCGGGGAGCTGTTTTTT. Protein: CASSIGRLGLGELFF.

The rearrangement joins TRBV30 to TRBJ2-7; 11 positions match TRBD1. There are 17 residues in the CDR3. Germline V gene lookup returns CDR1 GTSNPN and CDR2 SVGIG (reference sequence). Trimming cost V 4 bases and J 7 bases; bases outside gene matches: 18. The CDR3 DNA reads TGTGCCTGGATAGATCCAGTGGGAGGACAGGGGGCTGGTGAGCAGTACTTC. It is translated as CAWIDPVGGQGAGEQYF.

This clone showed up just once. The chain employs TRBV4-1 and TRBJ1-2, with D maybe TRBD1 (6 bases). The germline CDR1 and CDR2 sequences are MGHRA and YSYEKL. Deletions cut 1 base from V and 6 bases from J, with 18 bases between. The CDR3 consists of 16 residues. The CDR3 DNA follows: TGCGCCAGCAGCCAAGGATGGAGCAGGGGAAGGCATGGCTACACCTTC. Translated: CASSQGWSRGRHGYTF.

The genes are TRBV5-4 and TRBJ2-1; no firm D call. Trimming shortened V by 1 base and J by 0 bases, and 8 bases separated the two germline ends. The CDR3 runs to 15 residues. Germline CDR1 reads SGHNT; CDR2 reads YYREEE (reference sequence). CDR3 in DNA: TGTGCCAGCAGCTTGAGCCTAAGCTCCTACAATGAGCAGTTCTTC. It specifies CASSLSLSSYNEQFF.

The CDR3: CASSVATGATRETQYF. DNA for the CDR3: TGTGCCAGCAGCGTAGCCACGGGTGCTACTCGAGAGACCCAGTACTTC. This chain uses TRBV9 with TRBJ2-5, with D unclear. Trimming took off 0 bases at V and 4 bases at J, with 16 bases between the two ends. The CDR3 contains 16 residues. Looked up from germline, CDR1 is SGDLS and CDR2 is YYNGEE.

The CDR3 DNA follows: TGCGCCAGCAGGGCTGCGCCACAACAAGAGACCCAGTACTTC. This codes for CASRAAPQQETQYF. V is TRBV5-1 and J is TRBJ2-5, with D unresolved. Germline V gene lookup returns CDR1 SGHRS and CDR2 YFSETQ. The CDR3 has 14 residues. V was trimmed by 5 bases and J by 2 bases, leaving 13 bases between them.

The chain has TRBV29-1 and TRBJ1-1, with D unclear. From germline, CDR1 is SQVTM and CDR2 ANQGSEA. V was pared by 3 bases and J by 1 base, with 6 bases between. The CDR3 length is 12 residues. The CDR3 DNA follows: TGCAGCGTTGACCGTCAGAACACTGAAGCTTTCTTT. Translating gives CSVDRQNTEAFF. Based on the CDR3 plus reference TRBV29-1 and TRBJ1-1, the full variable domain is SAVISQKPSRDICQRGTSLTIQCQVDSQVTMMFWYRQQPGQSLTLIATANQGSEATYESGFVIDKFPISRPNLTFSTLTVSNMSPEDSSIYLCSVDRQNTEAFFGQGTRLTVV.

This chain joins TRBV5-1 and TRBJ1-1; D call uncertain. Germline V gene sequence: CDR1 SGHRS, CDR2 YFSETQ. V was clipped by 2 bases and J by 7 bases, with 15 bases between them. The CDR3 loop spans 14 amino acids. The CDR3 reads CASSFSMRGDEAFF. DNA for the CDR3: TGCGCCAGCAGCTTTTCAATGCGGGGAGATGAAGCTTTCTTT.

CDR3 DNA sequence: TGTGCCAGCAGTCCATACGACAGGGGGCCGGATGAGCAGTTCTTC. Amino acid sequence: CASSPYDRGPDEQFF. The rearrangement uses TRBV6-5 and TRBJ2-1; 10 bases align to TRBD1. This CDR3 has 15 amino acids. The trim removed 5 bases at V and 8 bases at J, leaving 9 bases unmatched. Germline CDR1 and CDR2: MNHEY and SVGAGI.

The chain has TRBV18 and TRBJ2-3; a weak D match, TRBD2 (6 bases). Trimming cost V 0 bases and J 1 base, with 17 bases left between them. Germline V gene data show CDR1 as KGHSH and CDR2 as LQKENI. CDR3 length equals 18 residues. The CDR3 bases are TGTGCCAGCTCACCACCCGCTTCGGGAGCGCCTCGCACAGATACGCAGTATTTT. Its protein is CASSPPASGAPRTDTQYF.

This chain uses TRBV4-1 with TRBJ2-7, with 11 bases fitting TRBD2. The germline V gene encodes CDR1 MGHRA and CDR2 YSYEKL. The V gene end was trimmed by 4 bases and the J gene end by 1 base; junction bases not matched to a gene: 3. The CDR3 length is 15 residues. The CDR3 DNA reads as TGCGCCAGCAGCCCAGGGACTAGCGGTTCCTACGAGCAGTACTTC. Amino acid sequence: CASSPGTSGSYEQYF.

The rearrangement links TRBV7-3 to TRBJ2-7; 7 bases fit TRBD2. CDR3 length equals 15 residues. J was trimmed by 2 bases and V by 1 base; bases with no gene match: 5. Per germline, CDR1 SGHTA and CDR2 FQGTGA. CDR3 DNA sequence: TGTGCCAGCAGCTTAAGTAATGGACTAGCCTACGAGCAGTACTTC. Its translation is CASSLSNGLAYEQYF.

The gene calls are TRBV24-1 and TRBJ1-5, with 10 bases fitting TRBD1. Germline trimming cut 2 bases from V and 2 bases from J; bases unmatched to any gene: 2. The CDR3 consists of 16 residues. Germline V lookup: CDR1 KGHDR, CDR2 SFDVKD. CDR3 residues: CATSDSGTGGNQPQHF. The CDR3 DNA follows: TGTGCCACCAGTGATTCCGGGACAGGGGGCAATCAGCCCCAGCATTTT.

V gene TRBV4-2 combines with J gene TRBJ2-1, with TRBD2 matching over 8 bases. The V gene's germline CDR1 is LGHNA and CDR2 YNFKEQ. The CDR3 sequence is 15 residues long. The trim removed 4 bases at V and 6 bases at J, leaving 8 bases unmatched. The CDR3 DNA follows: TGTGCCAGCAGCCCAAGCGGGAGTAGTAGCAATGAGCAGTTCTTC. The encoded protein is CASSPSGSSSNEQFF.

The gene calls are TRBV5-1 and TRBJ2-1; no definite D call. The CDR3 is 14 amino acids. Trimming shortened V by 4 bases and J by 9 bases, and 17 bases separated the two germline ends. Per germline, CDR1 SGHRS and CDR2 YFSETQ. CDR3 region: CASSLGPDWIEQFF. CDR3 DNA sequence: TGCGCCAGCAGCCTCGGACCCGACTGGATTGAGCAGTTCTTC.

The V and J genes are TRBV7-9 and TRBJ1-2; the D gene is possibly TRBD1 (5 bases). The CDR3 is made up of 16 amino acids. Germline CDR1 is SEHNR and CDR2 is FQNEAQ (reference sequence). The V and J ends lost 2 bases and 2 bases respectively, with 15 bases between them. CDR3 sequence: CASSLKPGTENYGYTF. CDR3 coding DNA: TGTGCCAGCAGCTTAAAACCCGGGACGGAAAACTATGGCTACACCTTC. Full variable domain (rest looked up from reference TRBV7-9 and TRBJ1-2): DTGVSQNPRHKITKRGQNVTFRCDPISEHNRLYWYRQTLGQGPEFLTYFQNEAQLEKSRLLSDRFSAERPKGSFSTLEIQRTEQGDSAMYLCASSLKPGTENYGYTFGSGTRLTVV.

J is TRBJ1-1 and V is TRBV6-5, with 8 positions matching TRBD1. The CDR3 loop spans 14 amino acids. The trim removed 10 bases at V and 0 bases at J, leaving 7 bases unmatched. Germline V gene data show CDR1 as MNHEY and CDR2 as SVGAGI. The CDR3 protein is CATSPGGMNTEAFF. In DNA form, the CDR3 reads TGTGCCACCTCTCCAGGGGGCATGAACACTGAAGCTTTCTTT.

This clone has a single count. The chain recombines TRBV29-1 with TRBJ1-4, with TRBD1 as a possible D gene (5 bases). V lost 7 bases and J lost 7, with 16 bases in between. This CDR3 is built from 13 residues. Germline CDR1 and CDR2: SQVTM and ANQGSEA. The CDR3 DNA reads TGCAGCGCCGGCCCTGGGGGAAGTGAAAAACTGTTTTTT. Translating it yields CSAGPGGSEKLFF.

The chain links TRBV14 to TRBJ1-2; TRBD1 is a possible D gene (5 bases). Germline V lookup: CDR1 SGHDN, CDR2 FVKESK. The CDR3 covers 15 residues. The V end was cut by 4 bases, the J end by 2 bases, with 14 bases between. The chain's CDR3 is CASSREGLSNYGYTF. For the CDR3, the DNA is TGTGCCAGCAGCCGGGAGGGACTATCCAACTATGGCTACACCTTC.

CDR3 bases: TGCGCCAGCAGCCGGGAGGGGACAGACACCTACGAGCAGTACTTC. Protein sequence: CASSREGTDTYEQYF. V and J are TRBV5-1 and TRBJ2-7, with D tentatively TRBD2 (8 bases). The V end was cut by 4 bases, the J end by 2 bases, with 16 bases between. This CDR3 spans 15 amino acids. Germline values: CDR1 SGHRS, CDR2 YFSETQ.

The V and J genes are TRBV4-1 and TRBJ1-4; no reliable D call. This CDR3 has 16 residues. V was clipped by 1 base and J by 8 bases, with 17 bases between them. CDR1 MGHRA and CDR2 YSYEKL come from the germline V gene. CDR3 sequence reads: CASSQVRAGHREKLFF. The DNA for the CDR3 is TGCGCCAGCAGCCAAGTGAGGGCAGGTCACCGGGAAAAACTGTTTTTT.